A selection of T cell receptor beta chains follows, all from one sample in a study of T cell repertoires in cytomegalovirus infection. TCRdb redid the calling of the reads with MiXCR, one entry per CDR3 protein. The table lists approximately 700,000 distinct CDR3 sequences, 35% of them singletons. The sample taken for sequencing was PBMCs. The source is a human donor in good health (CMV status not recorded). Some clones in this sample may be carry-over from other donors' samples. Both conserved end residues are trimmed from each CDR3.

TRBV15,TRBJ1-2,ATSRGKGAPDYGYT
TRBV5-6,TRBJ2-7,ASSLGPGSEQY
TRBV3-1,TRBJ1-3,ASSLRWDRQKKNSSGNTIY
TRBV4-2,TRBJ2-3,ASSQDLRFFTDTQY
TRBV20-1,TRBJ2-1,SAMELAGVQAYNEQF
TRBV7-2,TRBJ2-1,ASSPRVGGGRQF
TRBV28,TRBJ2-1,ASSLLETSEYNEQF
TRBV5-6,TRBJ2-1,ASSLFGLWTDFNNEQF
TRBV7-2,TRBJ2-3,ASSLVGGSASTDTQY
TRBV14,TRBJ2-1,ASSPRGPYNEQF
TRBV7-2,TRBJ1-1,ASCLVVGGTEAF
TRBV7-8,TRBJ2-1,ASSLGRTGVGGSYNEQF
TRBV2,TRBJ2-3,ASRDRADTQY
TRBV7-2,TRBJ2-3,ASSLVGPDTQY
TRBV6-1,TRBJ2-7,ASSYIPVQGGDEQY
TRBV28,TRBJ2-4,ASYSARAKNIQY
TRBV12-3/TRBV12-4,TRBJ1-1,ASSDGEAF
TRBV6-1,TRBJ2-1,ASSPPLLRPNEQF
TRBV15,TRBJ2-3,ATSRGVGGANTDTQY
TRBV10-3,TRBJ2-5,AISETGRETQY
TRBV5-1,TRBJ2-7,ASSLSPNEQY
TRBV19,TRBJ1-3,ASSIRTPSGNTIY
TRBV28,TRBJ2-3,ASSFRTRIADTQY
TRBV7-9,TRBJ2-3,ASSLGGTLSTDTQY
TRBV7-6,TRBJ1-1,ASSRGRLGTEAF
TRBV11-1,TRBJ2-7,ASSGTSGGGEQY
TRBV28,TRBJ2-7,ASTTFARGINEQY
TRBV6-5,TRBJ2-7,ASSRTASMVGEQY
TRBV20-1,TRBJ1-2,SAPTGRDANYGYT
TRBV6-1,TRBJ1-4,ASRTGATNEKLF
TRBV15,TRBJ2-2,ATSKGLAGVGGELF
TRBV12-3/TRBV12-4,TRBJ1-5,ASTPEGDQPQH
TRBV27,TRBJ1-1,ASSPPTGQGRTGEAF
TRBV19,TRBJ1-5,ASSTTGSVQPQH
TRBV10-3,TRBJ2-4,AISDGLAGYIQY
TRBV7-9,TRBJ1-1,ASSSRVVGTEAF
TRBV7-6,TRBJ2-7,ASSLVGTGAHEQY
TRBV7-6,TRBJ2-1,ASSLDRGDHSYNEQF
TRBV28,TRBJ1-5,ASSSELQGGGNQPQH
TRBV7-8,TRBJ2-7,ASSLYPPSEQY
TRBV7-8,TRBJ2-7,ASSSVGEQY
TRBV11-2,TRBJ2-4,ASSNLAGGAKNIQY
TRBV6-6,TRBJ1-2,ASSPRQSTNYGYT
TRBV7-2,TRBJ2-3,ARGAGGSPDTQY
TRBV7-9,TRBJ2-7,AIEGGQGANEQY
TRBV28,TRBJ2-7,ASSITGHRAVEQY
TRBV5-1,TRBJ1-1,ASSFLSATRDRVTEAF
TRBV5-5,TRBJ2-2,ASSLGPGANTGELF
TRBV28,TRBJ2-3,ASSSGTPSKDTQY
TRBV5-1,TRBJ2-2,ASSWTDTGELF
TRBV7-8,TRBJ2-5,ASSSPRGGVETQY
TRBV7-8,TRBJ2-7,ASSPDLGGIPYEQY
TRBV5-6,TRBJ2-1,ASSPLAGGGSEQF
TRBV12-3/TRBV12-4,TRBJ2-6,ASSFWEAGANVLT
TRBV7-2,TRBJ2-7,ASRASGQTYEQY